These 13 T cell receptor beta chains share one sample of origin, sequenced in a study of shared clonotypes between healthy human individuals. This table comes from immunoSEQ multiplex PCR, and its TCRdb copy is limited to in-frame clones, with some not included. The sample lists approximately 500,000 clones, roughly 95% seen once, with about 0.064% in the top ten. Sequencing input: naive CD4+ T cells sorted from blood. The subset was: CD45RA+ positively selected. The receptors stem from a woman aged 25 to 39 in good health.

CDR3 amino acids: CATSIDSGANVLTF. The DNA of the CDR3 is TGTGCCACCAGCATAGACTCTGGGGCCAACGTCCTGACTTTC. This chain joins TRBV15 and TRBJ2-6, with unresolved D. V gave up 4 bases and J gave up 0 bases, with 4 bases separating them. The CDR3 runs 14 residues. Germline CDR1 is LNHNV and CDR2 is YYDKDF (reference sequence).

V gene TRBV6-6 combines with J gene TRBJ2-5, with D possibly TRBD1 on 5 matching bases. The last part of the DNA fits TRBJ2-7 better; the J call may be wrong. Germline values: CDR1 MNHNY, CDR2 SVGAGI (reference sequence). This CDR3 region has 14 residues. The CDR3 bases are TGTGCCAGCAGTTCCCCCAGGGCACCCTACGAGCAGTACTTC. It encodes CASSSPRAPYEQYF.

This clone was counted once. The chain recombines TRBV19 with TRBJ2-7; 7 bases are shared with TRBD1. The germline CDR1 and CDR2 sequences are LNHDA and SQIVND (reference sequence). The length of the CDR3 is 17 residues. J gave up 2 bases and V 2 bases, and 12 bases lay outside the gene matches. The DNA for the CDR3 is TGTGCCAGTAGTATAAGAGACCGACAGGGTAGCGCCTACGAGCAGTACTTC. This codes for CASSIRDRQGSAYEQYF.

This rearrangement joins TRBV5-1 to TRBJ2-2; 10 bases match TRBD2. CDR3 length equals 16 residues. From germline, CDR1 is SGHRS and CDR2 YFSETQ. The trim removed 4 bases at V and 4 bases at J, leaving 7 bases unmatched. CDR3 nucleotides: TGCGCCAGCAGCCAAACTAGCGGGATAGCCACCGGGGAGCTGTTTTTT. It translates to CASSQTSGIATGELFF.

The gene calls are TRBV10-2 and TRBJ2-6; D is uncertain. This CDR3 region has 12 residues. With 6 bases removed from V and 4 bases from J, the gap between germline ends came to 4 bases. Germline V gene data show CDR1 as WSHSY and CDR2 as SAAADI. DNA of the CDR3: TGCGCCAGCAGCCTAGGGGCCAACGTCCTGACTTTC. It translates to CASSLGANVLTF.

This clone came up once. The chain has TRBV18 and TRBJ1-1; D is perhaps TRBD1 (5 bases). The CDR3 length is 13 residues. V was trimmed by 3 bases and J by 4 bases, leaving 9 bases between them. Germline assignment: CDR1 KGHSH and CDR2 LQKENI. Written as DNA, the CDR3 is TGTGCCAGCTCACCGGCCAGGGCCACTGAAGCTTTCTTT. Translating gives CASSPARATEAFF.

The chain carries TRBV5-1 and TRBJ2-1, with TRBD2 matching over 8 bases. Trimming took 4 bases from V and 2 from J; bases not matched to a gene: 8. Germline assignment: CDR1 SGHRS and CDR2 YFSETQ. This CDR3 is built from 16 residues. The CDR3 sequence: CASSPWTSFTYNEQFF. The DNA for the CDR3 is TGCGCCAGCAGCCCATGGACTAGCTTCACCTACAATGAGCAGTTCTTC.

The chain carries TRBV18 and TRBJ2-3; D gene unclear. V was shortened by 6 bases and J by 0 bases, with 7 bases between the two germline ends. The CDR3 covers 13 residues. CDR1 is KGHSH and CDR2 is LQKENI in the germline V gene. The CDR3 spells CASSKTSTDTQYF. CDR3 nucleotides: TGTGCCAGCTCCAAGACTAGCACAGATACGCAGTATTTT.

V and J are TRBV28 and TRBJ2-3; D unclear. This CDR3 has 13 amino acids. Germline assignment: CDR1 MDHEN and CDR2 SYDVKM. Trimming removed 8 bases at V and 2 bases at J, with 11 bases between. The CDR3 loop reads CASASGSTDTQYF. CDR3 DNA sequence: TGTGCCAGCGCATCAGGATCCACAGATACGCAGTATTTT.

This rearrangement joins TRBV5-1 to TRBJ1-4; D unclear. The V end was cut by 0 bases, the J end by 7 bases, with 10 bases between. CDR3 size: 14 residues. Germline V lookup: CDR1 SGHRS, CDR2 YFSETQ. The CDR3 DNA reads TGCGCCAGCAGCTTGGGAGGGTTTTCTGAAAAACTGTTTTTT. Translation: CASSLGGFSEKLFF.

This rearrangement joins TRBV28 to TRBJ1-2; 7 bases agree with TRBD1. Germline CDR1 MDHEN, CDR2 SYDVKM. Unmatched junction bases numbered 4, after V lost 6 bases and J lost 3 bases. CDR3 size: 13 residues. The CDR3 nucleotides are TGTGCCAGCAGACAAGGGGGCTACTATGGCTACACCTTC. As protein: CASRQGGYYGYTF.

This clone was detected once. Within the sample, other DNA sequences also encode this same CDR3. V usage is TRBV18 and J usage is TRBJ2-7, with 8 bases fitting TRBD1. The CDR3 contains 14 residues. The junction had 3 bases not matched to a gene; V was cut back by 3 bases and J by 2 bases. The germline CDR1 and CDR2 sequences are KGHSH and LQKENI. The CDR3 DNA reads as TGTGCCAGCTCACCCCGACAGGGGCCCTACGAGCAGTACTTC. This encodes CASSPRQGPYEQYF.

The chain employs TRBV6-6 and TRBJ2-2; 10 bases align to TRBD2. The CDR3 contains 15 residues. The germline V gene encodes CDR1 MNHNY and CDR2 SVGAGI (reference sequence). The ends lost 4 bases at V and 7 bases at J; junction bases unmatched: 6. CDR3 in DNA: TGTGCCAGCAGTTTCCTAGCGGGGGACGTCGGGGAGCTGTTTTTT. This translates into CASSFLAGDVGELFF.